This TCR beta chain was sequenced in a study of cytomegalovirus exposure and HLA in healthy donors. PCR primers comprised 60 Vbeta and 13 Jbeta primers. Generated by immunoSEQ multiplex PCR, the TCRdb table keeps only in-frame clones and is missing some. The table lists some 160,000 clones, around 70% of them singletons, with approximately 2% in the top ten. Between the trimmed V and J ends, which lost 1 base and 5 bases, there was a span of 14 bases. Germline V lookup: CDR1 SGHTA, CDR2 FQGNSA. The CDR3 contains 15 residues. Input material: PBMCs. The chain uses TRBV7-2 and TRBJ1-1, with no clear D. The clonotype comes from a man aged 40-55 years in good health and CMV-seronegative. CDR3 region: CASSLVSQIQTEAFF. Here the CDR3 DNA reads TGTGCCAGCAGCTTAGTTAGCCAGATACAAACTGAAGCTTTCTTT.